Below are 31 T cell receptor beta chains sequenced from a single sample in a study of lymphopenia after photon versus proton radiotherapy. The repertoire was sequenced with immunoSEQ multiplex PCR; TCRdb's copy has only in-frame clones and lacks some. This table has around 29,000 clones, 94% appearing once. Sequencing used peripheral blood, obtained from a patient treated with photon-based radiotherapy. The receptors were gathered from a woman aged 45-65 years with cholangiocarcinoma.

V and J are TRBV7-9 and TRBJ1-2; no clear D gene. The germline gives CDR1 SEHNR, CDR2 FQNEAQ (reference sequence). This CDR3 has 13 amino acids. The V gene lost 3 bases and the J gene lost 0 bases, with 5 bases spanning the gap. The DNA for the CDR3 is TGTGCCAGCAGCTTTGGGACTAACTATGGCTACACCTTC. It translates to CASSFGTNYGYTF.

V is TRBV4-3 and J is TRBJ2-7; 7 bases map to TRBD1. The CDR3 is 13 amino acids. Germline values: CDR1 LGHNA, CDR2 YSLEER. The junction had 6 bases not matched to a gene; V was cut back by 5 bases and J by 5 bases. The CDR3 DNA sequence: TGCGCCAGCAGCTCCCGACAGGGTAACGAGCAGTACTTC. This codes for CASSSRQGNEQYF.

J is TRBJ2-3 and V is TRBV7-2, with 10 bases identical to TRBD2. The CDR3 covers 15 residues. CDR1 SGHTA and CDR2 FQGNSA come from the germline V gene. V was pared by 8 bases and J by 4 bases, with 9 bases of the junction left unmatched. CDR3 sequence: CASGSSGGAPDTQYF. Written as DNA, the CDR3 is TGTGCCAGCGGGTCCAGCGGGGGGGCCCCAGATACGCAGTATTTT.

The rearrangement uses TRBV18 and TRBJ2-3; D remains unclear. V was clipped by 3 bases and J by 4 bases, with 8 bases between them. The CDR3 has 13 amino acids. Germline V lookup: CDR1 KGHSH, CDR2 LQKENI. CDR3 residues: CASSPLEADTQYF. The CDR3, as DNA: TGTGCCAGCTCACCCCTAGAGGCAGATACGCAGTATTTT.

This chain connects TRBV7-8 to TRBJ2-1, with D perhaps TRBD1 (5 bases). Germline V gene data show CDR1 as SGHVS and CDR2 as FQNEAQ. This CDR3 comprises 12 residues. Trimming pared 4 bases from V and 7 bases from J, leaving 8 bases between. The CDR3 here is CASSYTGNEQFF. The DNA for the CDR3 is TGTGCCAGCAGCTACACAGGTAATGAGCAGTTCTTC.

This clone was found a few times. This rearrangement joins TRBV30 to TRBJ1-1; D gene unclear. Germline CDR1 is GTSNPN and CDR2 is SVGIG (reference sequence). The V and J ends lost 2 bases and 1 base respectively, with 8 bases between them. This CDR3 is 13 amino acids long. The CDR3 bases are TGTGCCTGGAGTAGAGCGGGGAACACTGAAGCTTTCTTT. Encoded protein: CAWSRAGNTEAFF.

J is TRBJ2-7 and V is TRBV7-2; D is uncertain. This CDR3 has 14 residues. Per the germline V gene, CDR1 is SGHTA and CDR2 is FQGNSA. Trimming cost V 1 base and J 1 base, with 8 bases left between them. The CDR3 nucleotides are TGTGCCAGCAGCTTAGAGGCAGAGTCCTACGAGCAGTACTTC. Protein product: CASSLEAESYEQYF.

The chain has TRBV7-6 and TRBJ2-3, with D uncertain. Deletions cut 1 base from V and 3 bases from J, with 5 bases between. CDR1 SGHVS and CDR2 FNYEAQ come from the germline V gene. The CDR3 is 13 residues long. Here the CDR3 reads CASSLGLTDTQYF. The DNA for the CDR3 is TGTGCCAGCAGCTTAGGGCTAACAGATACGCAGTATTTT.

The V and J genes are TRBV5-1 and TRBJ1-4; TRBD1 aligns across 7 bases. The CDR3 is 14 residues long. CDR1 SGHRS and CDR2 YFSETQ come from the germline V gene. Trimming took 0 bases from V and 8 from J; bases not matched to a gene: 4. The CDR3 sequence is CASSLGQGREKLFF. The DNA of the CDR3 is TGCGCCAGCAGCTTGGGACAGGGACGAGAAAAACTGTTTTTT.

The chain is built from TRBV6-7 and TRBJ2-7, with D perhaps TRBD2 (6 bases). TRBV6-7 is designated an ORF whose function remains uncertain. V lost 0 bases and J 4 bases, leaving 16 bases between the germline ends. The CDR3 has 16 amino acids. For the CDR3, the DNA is TGTGCCAGCAGTTACTCGAGGAGGGAATGTTCGTACGAGCAGTACTTC. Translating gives CASSYSRRECSYEQYF.

This CDR3 is CASSLIPVEKLFF. The CDR3 bases are TGTGCCAGCAGCTTGATCCCCGTCGAAAAACTGTTTTTT. The chain is built from TRBV11-2 and TRBJ1-4; D not certain. Germline V lookup: CDR1 SGHAT, CDR2 FQNNGV. The CDR3 runs 13 residues. Trimming took off 3 bases at V and 8 bases at J, with 10 bases between the two ends.

CDR3 nucleotide sequence: TGTGCCTGGAGTGGCCGGGTTGAGCAGTTCTTC. Translated: CAWSGRVEQFF. The chain combines TRBV30 with TRBJ2-1; D is uncertain. CDR3 length: 11 amino acids. Germline CDR1 reads GTSNPN; CDR2 reads SVGIG (reference sequence). The ends were cut back, 1 base at V and 9 bases at J, with 7 bases in the middle.

The CDR3 spells CASSHAGQGLETQYF. The CDR3 DNA reads TGTGCCAGCAGCCATGCGGGACAGGGGTTAGAGACCCAGTACTTC. The chain couples TRBV7-2 to TRBJ2-5, with 10 bases aligning to TRBD1. J gave up 4 bases and V 5 bases, and 7 bases lay outside the gene matches. The germline V gene encodes CDR1 SGHTA and CDR2 FQGNSA. This CDR3 is 15 amino acids long.

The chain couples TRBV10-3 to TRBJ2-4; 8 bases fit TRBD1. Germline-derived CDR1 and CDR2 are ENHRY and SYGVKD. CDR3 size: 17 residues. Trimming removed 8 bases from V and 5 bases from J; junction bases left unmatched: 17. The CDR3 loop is CAIGAGAFQGAQNIQYF. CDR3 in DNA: TGTGCCATCGGCGCCGGGGCATTCCAGGGGGCCCAAAACATTCAGTACTTC.

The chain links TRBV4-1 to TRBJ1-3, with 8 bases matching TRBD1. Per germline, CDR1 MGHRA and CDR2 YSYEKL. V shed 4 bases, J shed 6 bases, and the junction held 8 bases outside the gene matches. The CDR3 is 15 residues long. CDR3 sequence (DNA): TGCGCCAGCAGCCTAACGACAGGGGAATTAAACACCATATATTTT. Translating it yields CASSLTTGELNTIYF.

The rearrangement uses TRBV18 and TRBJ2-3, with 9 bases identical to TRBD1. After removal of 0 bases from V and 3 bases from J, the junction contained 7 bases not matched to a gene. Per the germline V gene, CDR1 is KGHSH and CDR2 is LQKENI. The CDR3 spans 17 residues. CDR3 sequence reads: CASSPPLGQGATDTQYF. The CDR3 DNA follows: TGTGCCAGCTCACCACCGCTGGGACAGGGTGCGACAGATACGCAGTATTTT.

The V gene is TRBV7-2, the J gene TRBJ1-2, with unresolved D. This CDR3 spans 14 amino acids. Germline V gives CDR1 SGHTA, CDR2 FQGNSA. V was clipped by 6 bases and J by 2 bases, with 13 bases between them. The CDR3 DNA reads TGTGCCAGCAGGGCGTCGGGAGAGAACTATGGCTACACCTTC. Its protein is CASRASGENYGYTF.

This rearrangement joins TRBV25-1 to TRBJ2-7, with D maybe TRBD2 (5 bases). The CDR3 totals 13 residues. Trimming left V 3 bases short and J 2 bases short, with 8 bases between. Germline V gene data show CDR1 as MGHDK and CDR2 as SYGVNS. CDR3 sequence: CASSDREPYEQYF. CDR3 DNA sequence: TGTGCCAGCAGTGACCGGGAACCCTACGAGCAGTACTTC.

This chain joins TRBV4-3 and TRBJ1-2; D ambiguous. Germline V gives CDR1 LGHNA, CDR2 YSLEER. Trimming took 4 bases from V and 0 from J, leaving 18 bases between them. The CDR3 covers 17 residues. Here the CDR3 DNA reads TGCGCCAGCAGCCCGGTGGGGAGACGACTATCTAACTATGGCTACACCTTC. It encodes CASSPVGRRLSNYGYTF.

The CDR3 nucleotides are TGCGCCAGCAGTCCCGATGCGGACAGGGGGCAAGGCAGTTCACCCCTCCACTTT. It encodes CASSPDADRGQGSSPLHF. This chain uses TRBV4-3 with TRBJ1-6, with 11 nucleotides matching TRBD1. This CDR3 comprises 18 residues. Germline V gene lookup returns CDR1 LGHNA and CDR2 YSLEER. Germline trimming cut 6 bases from V and 9 bases from J; bases unmatched to any gene: 16.

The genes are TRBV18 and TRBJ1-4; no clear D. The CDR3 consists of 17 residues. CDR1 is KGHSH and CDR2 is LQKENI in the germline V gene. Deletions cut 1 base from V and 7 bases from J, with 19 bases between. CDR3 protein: CASSPLPAGRIGEKLFF. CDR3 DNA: TGTGCCAGCTCACCACTTCCCGCGGGGAGGATAGGTGAAAAACTGTTTTTT. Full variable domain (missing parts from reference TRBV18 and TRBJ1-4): NAGVMQNPRHLVRRRGQEARLRCSPMKGHSHVYWYRQLPEEGLKFMVYLQKENIIDESGMPKERFSAEFPKEGPSILRIQQVVRGDSAAYFCASSPLPAGRIGEKLFFGSGTQLSVL.

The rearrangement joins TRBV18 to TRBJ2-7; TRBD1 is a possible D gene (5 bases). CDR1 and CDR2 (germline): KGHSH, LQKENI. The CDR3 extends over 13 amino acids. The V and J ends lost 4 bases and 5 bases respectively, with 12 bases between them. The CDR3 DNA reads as TGTGCCAGCTCACTCGCAGGGTACAACGAGCAGTACTTC. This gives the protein CASSLAGYNEQYF. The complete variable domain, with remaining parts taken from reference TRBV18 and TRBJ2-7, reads NAGVMQNPRHLVRRRGQEARLRCSPMKGHSHVYWYRQLPEEGLKFMVYLQKENIIDESGMPKERFSAEFPKEGPSILRIQQVVRGDSAAYFCASSLAGYNEQYFGPGTRLTVT.

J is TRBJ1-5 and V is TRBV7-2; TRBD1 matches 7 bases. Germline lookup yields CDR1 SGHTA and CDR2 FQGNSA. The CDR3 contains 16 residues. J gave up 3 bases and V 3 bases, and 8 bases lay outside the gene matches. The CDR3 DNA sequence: TGTGCCAGCAGCTTGGGAACAGGGGCCTACAATCAGCCCCAGCATTTT. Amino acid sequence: CASSLGTGAYNQPQHF.

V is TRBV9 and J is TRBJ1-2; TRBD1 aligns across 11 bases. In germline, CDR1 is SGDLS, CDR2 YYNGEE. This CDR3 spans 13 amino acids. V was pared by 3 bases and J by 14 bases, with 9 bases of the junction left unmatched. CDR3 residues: CASSAQDRGLGTF. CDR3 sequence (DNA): TGTGCCAGCAGCGCCCAGGACAGGGGGCTTGGTACCTTC.

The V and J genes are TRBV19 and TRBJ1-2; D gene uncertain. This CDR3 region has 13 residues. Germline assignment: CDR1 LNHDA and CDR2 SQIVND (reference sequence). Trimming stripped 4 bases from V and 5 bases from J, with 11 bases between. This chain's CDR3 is CASSNTPRYGYTF. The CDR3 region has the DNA TGTGCCAGTAGTAATACCCCCCGATATGGCTACACCTTC.

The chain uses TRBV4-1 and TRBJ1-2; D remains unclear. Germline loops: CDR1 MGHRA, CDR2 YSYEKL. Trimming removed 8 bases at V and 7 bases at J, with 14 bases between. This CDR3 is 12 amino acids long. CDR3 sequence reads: CASRLGRSGYTF. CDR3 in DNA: TGCGCCAGCCGGCTAGGGCGGAGTGGCTACACCTTC.

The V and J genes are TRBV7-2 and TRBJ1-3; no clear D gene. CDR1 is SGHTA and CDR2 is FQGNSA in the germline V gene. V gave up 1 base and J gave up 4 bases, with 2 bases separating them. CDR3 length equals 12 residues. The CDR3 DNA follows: TGTGCCAGCAGCTTAGTGGGAAACACCATATATTTT. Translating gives CASSLVGNTIYF.

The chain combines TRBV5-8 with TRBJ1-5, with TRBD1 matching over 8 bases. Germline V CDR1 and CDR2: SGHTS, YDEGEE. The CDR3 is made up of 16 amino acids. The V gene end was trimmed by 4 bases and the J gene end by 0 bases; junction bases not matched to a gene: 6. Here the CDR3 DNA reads TGTGCCAGCAGCACCGGACAGGGCAATAGCAATCAGCCCCAGCATTTT. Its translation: CASSTGQGNSNQPQHF.

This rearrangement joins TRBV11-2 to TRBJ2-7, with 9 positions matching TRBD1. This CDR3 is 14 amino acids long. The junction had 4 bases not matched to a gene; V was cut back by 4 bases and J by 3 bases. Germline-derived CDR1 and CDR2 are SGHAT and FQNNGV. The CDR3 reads CASSSGTGIYEQYF. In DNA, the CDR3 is TGTGCCAGCAGCTCCGGGACAGGGATCTACGAGCAGTACTTC. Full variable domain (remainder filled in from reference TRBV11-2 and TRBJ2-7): EAGVAQSPRYKIIEKRQSVAFWCNPISGHATLYWYQQILGQGPKLLIQFQNNGVVDDSQLPKDRFSAERLKGVDSTLKIQPAKLEDSAVYLCASSSGTGIYEQYFGPGTRLTVT.

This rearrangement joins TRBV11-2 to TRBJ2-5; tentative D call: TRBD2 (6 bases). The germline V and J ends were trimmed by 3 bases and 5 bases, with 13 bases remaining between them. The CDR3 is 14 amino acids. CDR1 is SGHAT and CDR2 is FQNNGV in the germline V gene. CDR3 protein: CASSFSGTLETQYF. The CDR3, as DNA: TGTGCCAGCAGCTTCTCCGGGACTCTTGAGACCCAGTACTTC.

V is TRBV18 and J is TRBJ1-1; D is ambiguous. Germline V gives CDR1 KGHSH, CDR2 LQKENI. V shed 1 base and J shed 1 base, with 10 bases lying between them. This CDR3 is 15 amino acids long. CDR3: CASSPRGGQNTEAFF. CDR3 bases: TGTGCCAGCTCACCACGGGGAGGGCAGAACACTGAAGCTTTCTTT. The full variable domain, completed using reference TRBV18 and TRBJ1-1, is NAGVMQNPRHLVRRRGQEARLRCSPMKGHSHVYWYRQLPEEGLKFMVYLQKENIIDESGMPKERFSAEFPKEGPSILRIQQVVRGDSAAYFCASSPRGGQNTEAFFGQGTRLTVV.